This T cell receptor beta chain derives from a study of cytomegalovirus exposure and HLA in healthy donors. General study findings and limits: Earlier findings revealed that most TCR beta V segments proved productive either about 87% or about 30% of the time. Apparent HLA restriction characterized most CMV-associated TCR beta chains in a later analysis. The authors reported that TCR beta sequences could predict HLA-A and HLA-B alleles. These predictions were accurate for most subjects in the first cohort.

Each donor was healthy, and each was a bone marrow donor. The V gene's germline CDR1 is KGHSH and CDR2 LQKENI. Trimming took off 3 bases at V and 7 bases at J, with 10 bases between the two ends. CDR3 length: 13 amino acids. PCR employed 60 Vbeta and 13 Jbeta primers. Sequencing used immunoSEQ multiplex PCR; TCRdb keeps in-frame clones, though not all of them. The sample includes about 67,000 clones, more than 80% seen only once; the top ten take around 2.9%. This clone showed up just a few times. Its target is unknown. This chain joins TRBV18 and TRBJ1-5, with D uncertain. Sequenced input: PBMCs. The TCR comes from a woman in her 30s in good health and CMV-seronegative. The CDR3 bases are TGTGCCAGCTCACCCCTAGGCGGACAGCCCCAGCATTTT. Its translation: CASSPLGGQPQHF.